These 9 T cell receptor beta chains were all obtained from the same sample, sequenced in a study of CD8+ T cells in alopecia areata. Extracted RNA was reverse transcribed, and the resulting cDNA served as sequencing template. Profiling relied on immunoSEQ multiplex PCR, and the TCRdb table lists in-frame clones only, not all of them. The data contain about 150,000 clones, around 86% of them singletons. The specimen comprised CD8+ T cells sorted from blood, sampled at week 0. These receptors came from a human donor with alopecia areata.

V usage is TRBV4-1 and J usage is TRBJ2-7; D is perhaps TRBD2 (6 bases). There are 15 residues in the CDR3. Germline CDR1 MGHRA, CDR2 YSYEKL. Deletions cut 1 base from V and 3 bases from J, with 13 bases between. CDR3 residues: CASSQVAGLDYEQYF. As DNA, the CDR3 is TGCGCCAGCAGCCAAGTTGCGGGGTTGGACTACGAGCAGTACTTC.

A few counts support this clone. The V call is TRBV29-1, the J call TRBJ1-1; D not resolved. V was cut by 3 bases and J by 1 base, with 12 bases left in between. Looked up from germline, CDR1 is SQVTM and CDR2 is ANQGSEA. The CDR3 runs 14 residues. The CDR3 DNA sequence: TGCAGCGTTGAGGGTAAGGGATCGAACACTGAAGCTTTCTTT. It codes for CSVEGKGSNTEAFF.

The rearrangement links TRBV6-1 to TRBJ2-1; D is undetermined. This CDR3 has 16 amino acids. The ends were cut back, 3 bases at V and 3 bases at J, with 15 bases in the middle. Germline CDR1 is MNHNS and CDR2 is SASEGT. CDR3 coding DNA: TGTGCCAGCAGTGACCTTCGGGTTTGGGACTACAATGAGCAGTTCTTC. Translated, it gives CASSDLRVWDYNEQFF.

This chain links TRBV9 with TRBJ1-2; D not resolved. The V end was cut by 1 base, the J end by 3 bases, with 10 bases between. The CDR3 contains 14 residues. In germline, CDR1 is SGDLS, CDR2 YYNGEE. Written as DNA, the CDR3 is TGTGCCAGCAGCGTAAGTGGTAGTTACTATGGCTACACCTTC. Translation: CASSVSGSYYGYTF.

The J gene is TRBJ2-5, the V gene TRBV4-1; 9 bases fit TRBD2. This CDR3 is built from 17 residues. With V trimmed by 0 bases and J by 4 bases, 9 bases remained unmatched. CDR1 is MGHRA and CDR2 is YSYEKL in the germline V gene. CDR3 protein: CASSQEPGLAYRETQYF. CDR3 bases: TGCGCCAGCAGCCAAGAACCGGGACTAGCCTATCGAGAGACCCAGTACTTC.

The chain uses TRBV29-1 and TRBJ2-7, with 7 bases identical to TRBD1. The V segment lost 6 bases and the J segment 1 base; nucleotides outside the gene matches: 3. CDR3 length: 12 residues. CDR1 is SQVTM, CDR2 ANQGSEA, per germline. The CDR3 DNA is TGCAGCGTCCTGACAGGGTCCTACGAGCAGTACTTC. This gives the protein CSVLTGSYEQYF.

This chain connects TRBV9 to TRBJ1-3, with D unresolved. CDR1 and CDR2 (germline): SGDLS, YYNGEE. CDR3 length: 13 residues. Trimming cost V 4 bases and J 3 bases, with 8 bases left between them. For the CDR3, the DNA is TGTGCCAGCAGCCCCCCACTTGGAAACACCATATATTTT. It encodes CASSPPLGNTIYF.

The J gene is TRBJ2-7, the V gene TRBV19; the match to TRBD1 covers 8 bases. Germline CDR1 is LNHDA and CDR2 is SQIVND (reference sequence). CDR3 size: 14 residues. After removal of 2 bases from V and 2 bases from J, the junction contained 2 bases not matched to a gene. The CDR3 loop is CASSITGGAYEQYF. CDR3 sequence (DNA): TGTGCCAGTAGTATAACAGGGGGTGCCTACGAGCAGTACTTC.

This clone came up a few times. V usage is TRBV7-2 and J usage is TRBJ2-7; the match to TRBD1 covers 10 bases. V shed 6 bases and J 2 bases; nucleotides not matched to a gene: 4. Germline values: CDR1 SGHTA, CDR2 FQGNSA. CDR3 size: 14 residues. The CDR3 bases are TGTGCCAGCAGTCGGGGACAGGGGACCTACGAGCAGTACTTC. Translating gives CASSRGQGTYEQYF.